This T cell receptor beta chain was sequenced in a study of control samples from healthy donors and cancer patients. TCRdb's table, derived via immunoSEQ multiplex PCR, lists solely in-frame clones and lacks some. The sample yields under 30,000 clones, roughly 85% seen once. The source material was PBMCs. The TCR was taken from a woman aged 55-70 years with head and neck cancer.

CDR3 residues: CSAPLRGTQYF. As DNA, the CDR3 is TGCAGTGCCCCCCTCAGAGGGACCCAGTACTTC. This chain links TRBV20-1 with TRBJ2-5; no reliable D call. V lost 6 bases, J lost 7 bases, and 12 bases lay in between. The length of the CDR3 is 11 residues. Germline V lookup: CDR1 DFQATT, CDR2 SNEGSKA (reference sequence).